This is a list of T cell receptor beta chains from one sample in a study of blood T cell repertoires in COVID-19. Sequencing was performed with immunoSEQ multiplex PCR; in TCRdb, only in-frame clones are kept and a portion is missing. This table has 300,000 to 400,000 clones, roughly 90% appearing once. The specimen sequenced was peripheral blood. These TCRs come from a woman between 50 and 59 years old with active or convalescent COVID-19. Each CDR3 is given with its conserved first and last residue. A D gene is named only where the DNA matches it firmly. Clone sizes are given selectively: once, few, many, or a class where the clone is expanded.

CDR3nt	CDR3aa	v_gene	j_gene	d_gene	abundance
TGTGCCATCACTCCGGGACTAGCGGGGGGGCGTCGCACCGGGGAGCTGTTTTTT	CAITPGLAGGRRTGELFF	TRBV10-3	TRBJ2-2	TRBD2	-
TGTGCCAGCAGCCCTCCGGGGGGGACCAACTACGAGCAGTACTTC	CASSPPGGTNYEQYF	TRBV7-2	TRBJ2-7	TRBD2	-
TGCGCCAGCAGCTTCCGACTAGCGGGTGATGATACGCAGTATTTT	CASSFRLAGDDTQYF	TRBV4-3	TRBJ2-3	TRBD2	-
TGTGCCAGCAGCTCTCCTCTTCTGACAGCCAACACTGAAGCTTTCTTT	CASSSPLLTANTEAFF	TRBV3-1/TRBV3-2	TRBJ1-1	-	once
TGCGCCAGCAGCCAAGGGGACAGGGTCTCCTATAATTCACCCCTCCACTTT	CASSQGDRVSYNSPLHF	TRBV4-1	TRBJ1-6	TRBD1	-
TGTGCCACCAGCACTTTATCCCAGGAAAATGAGCAGTTCTTC	CATSTLSQENEQFF	TRBV15	TRBJ2-1	-	-
TGTGCCAGCAGCCACCGGACAGGGGCGACCTATGGCTACACCTTC	CASSHRTGATYGYTF	TRBV3-1/TRBV3-2	TRBJ1-2	TRBD1	-
TGTGCCTCCCGACAGGGGGGTTCCTATGGCTACACCTTC	CASRQGGSYGYTF	TRBV19	TRBJ1-2	TRBD1	-
TGTGCCAGCAGCTTATTAAGCACAGATACGCAGTATTTT	CASSLLSTDTQYF	TRBV7-2	TRBJ2-3	-	-
TGTGCCAGCAGCCAATTTGGACAGGGGGCATTGAGCACTGAAGCTTTCTTT	CASSQFGQGALSTEAFF	TRBV14	TRBJ1-1	TRBD1	-
TGCGCCAGCAGCCTAGGACTAGTCGGGAGGATATTCAATGAGCAGTTCTTC	CASSLGLVGRIFNEQFF	TRBV5-1	TRBJ2-1	TRBD2	once
TGTGCCAGCAGCCCAGACAGGGATAGGGGCTACACCTTC	CASSPDRDRGYTF	TRBV7-2	TRBJ1-2	TRBD1	-
TGTGCCAGCGTTCGACTAGCGGGAGGGCCAAAAGATACGCAGTATTTT	CASVRLAGGPKDTQYF	TRBV6-4	TRBJ2-3	TRBD2	-
TGTGCCAGCAGCACGGGACTCCTAGAGGGTGAAGCTTTCTTT	CASSTGLLEGEAFF	TRBV3-1/TRBV3-2	TRBJ1-1	-	-
TGTGCCAGCAGCCCCTGGGGGGGACTAGCCCCTGAGCAGTTCTTC	CASSPWGGLAPEQFF	TRBV7-2	TRBJ2-1	TRBD2	once
TGTGCCAGCAGCCGGACAGGACGAGAGGGCTACACCTTC	CASSRTGREGYTF	TRBV7-8	TRBJ1-2	TRBD1	-
TGCGCCAGCGCAGGGCACGGCTCTGGAAACACCATATATTTT	CASAGHGSGNTIYF	TRBV10-1	TRBJ1-3	-	few
TGTGCCAGCAGTCGCGACACAGGGGGCAACTATGGCTACACCTTC	CASSRDTGGNYGYTF	TRBV27	TRBJ1-2	TRBD1	-
TGTGCCAGCAGTGTCGGGACAGGGAATGGCTACACCTTC	CASSVGTGNGYTF	TRBV2	TRBJ1-2	TRBD1	once
TGTGCCAGCAGGGGTTTCTCCGGCGGCGATCTCTTT	CASRGFSGGDLF	TRBV2	TRBJ1-1	-	-
TGTGCCTGGAGTGTTCCCCAAGCGGGGGGGCCTCGAAGCACAGATACGCAGTATTTT	CAWSVPQAGGPRSTDTQYF	TRBV30	TRBJ2-3	TRBD2	-
TGTGCTAGTGGTTTGCACTCTGGAAACACCATATATTTT	CASGLHSGNTIYF	TRBV12-5	TRBJ1-3	-	-
TGTGCCACCAGCAGAAACCAGGGTGATACGCAGTATTTT	CATSRNQGDTQYF	TRBV15	TRBJ2-3	-	once
TGTGCCAGTAGTATGAATGACAGGCCAATCTATGGCTACACCTTC	CASSMNDRPIYGYTF	TRBV19	TRBJ1-2	-	-
TGCGCCAGCAGCTTGGGTGGGACTGGGGTCTACGAGCAGTACTTC	CASSLGGTGVYEQYF	TRBV5-1	TRBJ2-7	-	-
TGTGCCAGCAGTTTCGACACCTATGGCTACACCTTC	CASSFDTYGYTF	TRBV12-3/TRBV12-4	TRBJ1-2	-	-
TGTGCCAGCAGCATAACGACAGGGCCAGGAAACACCATATATTTT	CASSITTGPGNTIYF	TRBV11-2	TRBJ1-3	TRBD1	-
TGCAGCGTCAAGGACAGGAATGAAAAACTGTTTTTT	CSVKDRNEKLFF	TRBV29-1	TRBJ1-4	TRBD1	few
TGTGCCAGCGCACCGGAGACCGGGGAGCTGTTTTTT	CASAPETGELFF	TRBV3-1/TRBV3-2	TRBJ2-2	-	-
TGTGCCAGCAGTTACTCGAGAAGAACCAACTATGGCTACACCTTC	CASSYSRRTNYGYTF	TRBV6-5	TRBJ1-2	-	once
TGTGCCAGCAGCCAAGGCCCTAGCGGGGGGCAAGAGACCCAGTACTTC	CASSQGPSGGQETQYF	TRBV4-2	TRBJ2-5	TRBD2	once
TGTGCCAGCACTGAAGCGGGATATGGCTACACCTTC	CASTEAGYGYTF	TRBV3-1/TRBV3-2	TRBJ1-2	-	-
TGCGCCAGCAGCCAGAAGAAGGGGAATGCTTTCTTT	CASSQKKGNAFF	TRBV3-1/TRBV3-2	TRBJ1-1	-	-
TGTGCCTGGAGTGTTCCAGGGGCGGCGCGCGAGCAGTACTTC	CAWSVPGAAREQYF	TRBV30	TRBJ2-7	-	-
TGCGCCAGCCGGTACACGGGAGAAAAGACGCAGTATTTT	CASRYTGEKTQYF	TRBV4-1	TRBJ2-3	-	-
TGTGCCAGCAGTTCGATTCGGGTCCTCAGCATGAACACTGAAGCTTTCTTT	CASSSIRVLSMNTEAFF	TRBV6-2/TRBV6-3	TRBJ1-1	-	-
TGTGCCACCAGCAGGGGGACAGGGCAAGAGCAGCCCCAGCATTTT	CATSRGTGQEQPQHF	TRBV15	TRBJ1-5	TRBD1	-
TGCAGCGTCAAGACAGACACAGATACGCAGTATTTT	CSVKTDTDTQYF	TRBV29-1	TRBJ2-3	-	-
TGTGCCATCAGTGCCGACAGGGGGCAAAGCGGTGAGCAGTTCTTC	CAISADRGQSGEQFF	TRBV10-3	TRBJ2-1	TRBD1	-
TGTGCCAGTAGTATAAGGGGACATCTGAACACTGAAGCTTTCTTT	CASSIRGHLNTEAFF	TRBV19	TRBJ1-1	-	-
TGTGCCAGCAGCTTGAAAGTGTCGGGTGAAAAACTGTTTTTT	CASSLKVSGEKLFF	TRBV5-4	TRBJ1-4	-	-
TGCAGTGCTAGTACCTACGCGGGGGGCAACTATGGCTACACCTTC	CSASTYAGGNYGYTF	TRBV20-1	TRBJ1-2	-	-
TGTGCCAGCAGTTACTCGGAGTTAGTGAACACTGAAGCTTTCTTT	CASSYSELVNTEAFF	TRBV6-6	TRBJ1-1	-	-
TGTGCCAGCAGCTTAGATATGAAGGGCGAGGACAGGGGCTACGAGCAGTACTTC	CASSLDMKGEDRGYEQYF	TRBV11-2	TRBJ2-7	TRBD1	once
TGTGCCAGCAGGACCTTACAGGGAGGTAGCGGGTACAACACGGCCAGCACAGATACGCAGTATTTT	CASRTLQGGSGYNTASTDTQYF	TRBV2	TRBJ2-3	-	-
TGTGCCAGCAGCCGAGGAAAGGCAATTGAAGCTTTCTTT	CASSRGKAIEAFF	TRBV6-2/TRBV6-3	TRBJ1-1	-	-